A single sample is the source of the 8 T cell receptor beta chains below, sequenced in a study of blood T cells in healthy people across ages. The second PCR ran about 6 to 11 cycles with a sample-barcoded 5' primer and J-beta primers. TCRdb re-derived calls from the 5' RACE reads in MiXCR, one entry per CDR3 protein. The table has over 1,500,000 distinct CDR3 sequences, 49% seen once; the top ten hold 2.1%. Source material: blood. These receptor sequences come from a woman between 35 and 50 years old in good health.

This chain connects TRBV29-1 to TRBJ2-3, with 7 bases aligning to TRBD1. Germline V gene data show CDR1 as SQVTM and CDR2 as ANQGSEA. The CDR3 consists of 15 residues. J gave up 3 bases and V 4 bases, and 10 bases lay outside the gene matches. The CDR3 DNA reads TGCAGCGTTGTCCCTGTCGACAGGGTTACAGATACGCAGTATTTT. Protein product: CSVVPVDRVTDTQYF.

The rearrangement joins TRBV2 to TRBJ2-3, with 7 bases that match TRBD1. This CDR3 spans 14 amino acids. The ends lost 4 bases at V and 4 bases at J; junction bases unmatched: 5. The germline V gene has CDR1 SNHLY and CDR2 FYNNEI. The CDR3 spells CASSVLQGADTQYF. As DNA, the CDR3 is TGTGCCAGCAGTGTTCTTCAGGGGGCAGATACGCAGTATTTT.

This clonotype was counted only a few times. The rearrangement joins TRBV7-2 to TRBJ2-7; D is possibly TRBD2 (7 bases). V was trimmed by 3 bases and J by 7 bases, leaving 22 bases between them. The CDR3 spans 16 residues. Germline loops: CDR1 SGHTA, CDR2 FQGNSA. The CDR3 DNA follows: TGTGCCAGCAGCTTCCTTGGGGGGGGCACGTACAATGAGCAGTACTTC. Translating it yields CASSFLGGGTYNEQYF.

V gene TRBV6-1 combines with J gene TRBJ2-3; D is ambiguous. The V end lost 2 bases, the J end lost 0 bases, and 9 bases lay between the germline ends. The CDR3 is 15 residues long. Germline values: CDR1 MNHNS, CDR2 SASEGT. The DNA for the CDR3 is TGTGCCAGCAGTGAACGGCCAGCTAGCACAGATACGCAGTATTTT. This codes for CASSERPASTDTQYF.

This chain joins TRBV12-3 or TRBV12-4 and TRBJ2-3; 7 nucleotides agree with TRBD1. The junction had 9 bases not matched to a gene; V was cut back by 8 bases and J by 4 bases. The CDR3 covers 14 residues. The CDR3 loop reads CASQERGRADTQYF. DNA of the CDR3: TGTGCCAGCCAGGAAAGGGGGCGTGCAGATACGCAGTATTTT.

This clonotype was counted between two and nine times. The CDR3 loop reads CASSRDSGGYEKLFF. The CDR3 DNA is TGCGCCAGCAGCCGGGACAGCGGGGGATATGAAAAACTGTTTTTT. The chain combines TRBV5-1 with TRBJ1-4; 7 bases line up with TRBD1. After removal of 4 bases from V and 6 bases from J, the junction contained 9 bases not matched to a gene. Germline assignment: CDR1 SGHRS and CDR2 YFSETQ. CDR3 length: 15 residues.

The table lists this clonotype with a few counts. This chain links TRBV9 with TRBJ2-5; 9 nucleotides line up with TRBD1. The end of the DNA is better explained by TRBJ2-7, so the J call may be wrong. The length of the CDR3 is 15 residues. Looked up from germline, CDR1 is SGDLS and CDR2 is YYNGEE. The CDR3 nucleotides are TGTGCCAGCAGCGTCTCCGGGACAGGGCTTGACGAGCAGTACTTC. Translated, it gives CASSVSGTGLDEQYF.

A few counts support this clonotype. The chain combines TRBV29-1 with TRBJ2-3; no reliable D call. The CDR3 loop spans 14 amino acids. Trimming removed 6 bases at V and 0 bases at J, with 13 bases between. CDR1 and CDR2 (germline): SQVTM, ANQGSEA. CDR3 sequence (DNA): TGCAGCGTGAGGTCCAGGCGTAGCACAGATACGCAGTATTTT. It yields the protein CSVRSRRSTDTQYF.